The 10 T cell receptor beta chains below all came from one sample that was sequenced in a study of cytomegalovirus exposure and HLA in healthy donors. The PCR had 60 Vbeta and 13 Jbeta primers. TCRdb's copy holds only in-frame clones and misses some; the assay was immunoSEQ multiplex PCR. Of 100,000 to 120,000 clones in the sample, 65% to 90% were seen once. The source material was PBMCs. Receptor source: a man between 25 and 39 years old in good health and CMV-seropositive.

The sample holds a few counts of this clone. This chain joins TRBV30 and TRBJ2-1; 8 bases match TRBD2. With V trimmed by 5 bases and J by 6 bases, 12 bases remained unmatched. CDR3 length: 15 amino acids. The germline V gene has CDR1 GTSNPN and CDR2 SVGIG (reference sequence). The CDR3 DNA reads TGTGCCTGGGCAGCCGGGACTAGGCCTCTCAATGAGCAGTTCTTC. It translates to CAWAAGTRPLNEQFF.

V is TRBV9 and J is TRBJ2-1; 8 positions agree with TRBD2. In germline, CDR1 is SGDLS, CDR2 YYNGEE. V was pared by 0 bases and J by 9 bases, with 14 bases of the junction left unmatched. The CDR3 covers 17 residues. The CDR3 region has the DNA TGTGCCAGCAGCGTAGGGCAAGTAGCGGGGATCCGTGGTGAGCAGTTCTTC. Amino acids: CASSVGQVAGIRGEQFF.

The chain joins TRBV9 to TRBJ2-5; maybe TRBD2 (7 bases). V was trimmed by 0 bases and J by 4 bases, leaving 22 bases between them. The CDR3 spans 18 residues. The germline CDR1 and CDR2 sequences are SGDLS and YYNGEE. The CDR3 DNA is TGTGCCAGCAGCGTAGAGGGAGGGTTTTCGGGGGGCGGAGAGACCCAGTACTTC. Its translation is CASSVEGGFSGGGETQYF.

With respect to this clone: Other DNA variants within this sample encode the same CDR3. This chain connects TRBV7-8 to TRBJ1-2; tentatively, D is TRBD1 (5 bases). V was shortened by 1 base and J by 5 bases, with 14 bases between the two germline ends. Germline V gene sequence: CDR1 SGHVS, CDR2 FQNEAQ. CDR3 size: 15 residues. DNA for the CDR3: TGTGCCAGCAGCTTAGTAGCGGGGGGGGGTTATGGCTACACCTTC. Residues: CASSLVAGGGYGYTF.

This rearrangement joins TRBV4-3 to TRBJ1-3, with D possibly matching TRBD1 (6 bases). V lost 0 bases to trimming and J lost 2 bases, with 11 bases between them. There are 16 residues in the CDR3. The germline gives CDR1 LGHNA, CDR2 YSLEER. The CDR3 loop reads CASSQDATGAGNTIYF. Written as DNA, the CDR3 is TGCGCCAGCAGCCAAGATGCGACAGGTGCTGGAAACACCATATATTTT.

The chain carries TRBV6-1 and TRBJ2-5, with 9 bases that match TRBD2. CDR3 length: 15 amino acids. CDR1 and CDR2 (germline): MNHNS, SASEGT. The V and J ends lost 5 bases and 4 bases, in that order; junction bases with no gene match: 8. The CDR3 loop is CASSIGSGGRETQYF. CDR3 sequence (DNA): TGTGCCAGCAGTATCGGTAGCGGGGGACGAGAGACCCAGTACTTC.

The V gene is TRBV7-9, the J gene TRBJ2-4; D perhaps matches TRBD1 (5 bases). Trimming shortened V by 7 bases and J by 0 bases, and 13 bases separated the two germline ends. The germline V gene has CDR1 SEHNR and CDR2 FQNEAQ (reference sequence). The CDR3 has 15 residues. CDR3 protein: CASNRVGLAKNIQYF. CDR3 nucleotide sequence: TGTGCCAGCAACCGTGTGGGGCTAGCCAAAAACATTCAGTACTTC.

The gene calls are TRBV7-9 and TRBJ1-1; D unclear. This CDR3 contains 17 residues. The V gene lost 1 base and the J gene lost 1 base, with 16 bases spanning the gap. CDR1 and CDR2 from the germline V gene are SEHNR and FQNEAQ (reference sequence). CDR3 coding DNA: TGTGCCAGCAGCTTAGGGATTGGAGGGTTCGGGAACACTGAAGCTTTCTTT. Protein: CASSLGIGGFGNTEAFF.

The rearrangement joins TRBV27 to TRBJ1-6; the match to TRBD1 covers 10 bases. This CDR3 is 14 amino acids long. Germline CDR1 MNHEY, CDR2 SMNVEV (reference sequence). V lost 4 bases and J lost 10; bases outside the gene matches: 4. DNA of the CDR3: TGTGCCAGCAGTTCGGGACAGGGGATCTCACCCCTCCACTTT. Protein: CASSSGQGISPLHF.

The count of this clone is one. The chain employs TRBV4-2 and TRBJ1-5; a weak D match, TRBD1 (5 bases). CDR3 length: 16 amino acids. V was trimmed by 3 bases and J by 3 bases, leaving 15 bases between them. CDR1 is LGHNA, CDR2 YNFKEQ, per germline. CDR3 bases: TGTGCCAGCAGCCACCCCGCGGGGGACCCCAATCAGCCCCAGCATTTT. It codes for CASSHPAGDPNQPQHF.